This TCR beta chain was sequenced in a study of T cell responses to AZD1222 COVID-19 vaccine. About the study: Second doses at about 4 or about 12 weeks were pooled. Overall study results and limits: Across the whole spike, CD4 TCRs peaked at regions 160-218 and 743-854. Researchers took repertoire samples only after the peak T cell response had come. Just five or six AZD1222 recipients tested seropositive at baseline.

TCRdb keeps only in-frame clones here, not all; method: immunoSEQ multiplex PCR. The sample shows 90,000 or so clones, about nine tenths of them seen only once. The germline gives CDR1 LGHNA, CDR2 YNFKEQ. The CDR3 totals 15 residues. Losses at the gene ends were 2 bases for V and 5 bases for J; bases not matched to a gene: 6. Remarks on this clone: Antigen unknown.

The sequence derives from an adult in good health. Sequences were derived from peripheral blood, sampled on day 0 of AZD1222 vaccination. The J gene is TRBJ1-2, the V gene TRBV4-2, with 9 bases lining up with TRBD1. The CDR3 loop is CASSQTGGIWYGYTF. CDR3 DNA: TGTGCCAGCAGCCAAACAGGGGGCATATGGTATGGCTACACCTTC.